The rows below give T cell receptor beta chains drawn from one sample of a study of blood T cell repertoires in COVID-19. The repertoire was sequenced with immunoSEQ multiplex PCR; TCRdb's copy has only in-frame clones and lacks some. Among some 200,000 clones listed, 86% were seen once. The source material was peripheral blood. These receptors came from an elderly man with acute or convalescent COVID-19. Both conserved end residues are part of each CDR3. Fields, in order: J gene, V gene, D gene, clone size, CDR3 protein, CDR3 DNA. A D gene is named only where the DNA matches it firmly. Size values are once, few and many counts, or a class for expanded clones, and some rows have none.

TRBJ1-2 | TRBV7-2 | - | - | CASTLGGDGYTF | TGTGCCAGCACCCTAGGGGGGGATGGCTACACCTTC
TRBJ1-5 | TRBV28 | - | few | CASSSSPGSQPQHF | TGTGCCAGCAGTTCTTCCCCAGGGTCACAGCCCCAGCATTTT
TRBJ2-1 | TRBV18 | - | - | CASSPDNEQFF | TGTGCCAGCTCACCCGACAATGAGCAGTTCTTC
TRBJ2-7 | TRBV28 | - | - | CASSSYGTISYEQYF | TGTGCCAGCAGTTCATACGGTACTATTTCCTACGAGCAGTACTTC
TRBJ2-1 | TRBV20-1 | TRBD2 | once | CSASSGSSYNEQFF | TGCAGTGCTAGTAGCGGGAGCTCCTACAATGAGCAGTTCTTC
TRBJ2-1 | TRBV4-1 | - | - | CASSQVVDEQFF | TGCGCCAGCAGCCAAGTGGTAGATGAGCAGTTCTTC
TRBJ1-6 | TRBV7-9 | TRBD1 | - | CASSLGVTGGSPLHF | TGTGCCAGCAGCTTAGGGGTGACAGGGGGCTCACCCCTCCACTTT
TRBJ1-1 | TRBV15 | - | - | CATSPRAVNTEAFF | TGTGCCACCAGCCCGCGGGCGGTAAACACTGAAGCTTTCTTT
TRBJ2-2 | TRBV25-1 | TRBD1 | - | CASSAGQGRNTGELFF | TGTGCCAGCAGTGCCGGACAGGGCCGAAACACCGGGGAGCTGTTTTTT
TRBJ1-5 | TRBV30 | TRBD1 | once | CAWSVRSGTGGIGNQPQHF | TGTGCCTGGAGTGTCCGGTCAGGGACAGGGGGTATTGGCAATCAGCCCCAGCATTTT
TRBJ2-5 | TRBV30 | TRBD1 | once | CAWGAKDRAYQETQYF | TGTGCCTGGGGCGCCAAGGACAGGGCCTACCAAGAGACCCAGTACTTC
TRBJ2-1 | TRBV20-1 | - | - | CSARVVNEQFF | TGCAGTGCTCGGGTCGTAAATGAGCAGTTCTTC
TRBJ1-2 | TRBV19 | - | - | CASSILSQGGGAGYTF | TGTGCCAGTAGTATTCTTTCACAGGGCGGGGGCGCTGGCTACACCTTC
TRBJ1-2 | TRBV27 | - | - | CASSPGRVYGYTF | TGTGCCAGCAGTCCCGGTCGGGTCTATGGCTACACCTTC
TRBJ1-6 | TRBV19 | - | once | CASRSGQRDSPLHF | TGTGCCAGTCGGTCGGGACAAAGGGATTCACCCCTCCACTTT
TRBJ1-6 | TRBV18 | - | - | CASSLSGLNSPLHF | TGTGCCAGCTCCCTGTCCGGTCTTAATTCACCCCTCCACTTT